The rows below give T cell receptor beta chains drawn from one sample of a study of shared clonotypes between healthy human individuals. Clones were read by immunoSEQ multiplex PCR, and TCRdb kept only the in-frame ones, dropping some. The sample gives about 2.1 million clones, around 95% of which show up once; more than 1.5% is in the top ten. The sequencing sample was made of naive CD8+ T cells from PBMCs. These receptor sequences come from a man aged 18-30 years in good health. Some clones in this sample may be carry-over from other donors' samples. The CDR3 runs from the conserved cysteine through the conserved F or W. The D gene is left open where the match is weak. Some rows have no size entry. The others give once, few or many, or a class for an expanded clone.

j_call v_call clone_size d_call cdr3_nt cdr3_aa
TRBJ2-7 TRBV10-2 NA TRBD2 TGCGCCAGCAGTGACCTGACTAGCGGTCCCGACGAGCAGTACTTC CASSDLTSGPDEQYF
TRBJ2-7 TRBV11-2 NA NA TGTGCCAGCAGCTTAGCTCGCGGGGACTGGGACGAGCAGTACTTC CASSLARGDWDEQYF
TRBJ1-5 TRBV15 NA TRBD1 TGTGCCACCAGCAGTAGATTCAGGGGGCTTAGCAATCAGCCCCAGCATTTT CATSSRFRGLSNQPQHF
TRBJ2-7 TRBV5-5 NA TRBD2 TGTGCCAGCAGCTTCGGGGCTAGCGGTTCCTACGAGCAGTACTTC CASSFGASGSYEQYF
TRBJ2-2 TRBV7-9 NA TRBD1 TGTGCCAGCAGCCCTTGGACAGGAATGAACACCGGGGAGCTGTTTTTT CASSPWTGMNTGELFF
TRBJ2-1 TRBV7-9 NA NA TGTGCCAGCAGCTTAGGGCGGGACGGGAGCTCCTACAATGAGCAGTTCTTC CASSLGRDGSSYNEQFF
TRBJ2-2 TRBV28 NA NA TGTGCCAGCAGTTTATTCCGGTTGGGGCTGAACACCGGGGAGCTGTTTTTT CASSLFRLGLNTGELFF
TRBJ2-7 TRBV2 NA TRBD1 TGTGCCAGCCAAAAAGCGCGGACAGGGAACCCCTACGAGCAGTACTTC CASQKARTGNPYEQYF
TRBJ1-2 TRBV4-1 NA NA TGCGCCAGCAGCCAAGTAGCAGGGACCTATGGCTACACCTTC CASSQVAGTYGYTF
TRBJ2-1 TRBV6-6 NA NA TGTGCCAGCAGTTATGGACTTGACGGGAGTGCTGAGCAGTTCTTC CASSYGLDGSAEQFF
TRBJ1-3 TRBV6-1 NA NA TGTGCCAGCAAGGGGCGGGGAACTGGAAACACCATATATTTT CASKGRGTGNTIYF
TRBJ1-2 TRBV10-1 NA TRBD1 TGCGCCAGCAGTCCGGGCAAGGGGGCCCTAGCTAACTATGGCTACACCTTC CASSPGKGALANYGYTF
TRBJ2-7 TRBV9 NA NA TGTGCCAGCAGCGGACGGGCGGACACCTACGAGCAGTACTTC CASSGRADTYEQYF
TRBJ2-7 TRBV28 NA NA TGTGCCAGCAGTTTATTTAGCCGGGACGAGCAGTACTTC CASSLFSRDEQYF
TRBJ2-5 TRBV7-9 NA NA TGTGCCTTAGGCCGGGACCAAGAGACCCAGTACTTC CALGRDQETQYF
TRBJ1-3 TRBV9 NA NA TGTGCCAGCAGCCTAGGCGGGGGCTCTGGAAACACCATATATTTT CASSLGGGSGNTIYF
TRBJ2-6 TRBV19 NA NA TGTGCCAGTAGGGTCGGCTTTTCCTCTGGGGCCAACGTCCTGACTTTC CASRVGFSSGANVLTF
TRBJ2-5 TRBV10-3 NA NA TGTGCCATCAGTGAGTCTTCGGGGATGCAGACCCAGTACTTC CAISESSGMQTQYF
TRBJ1-2 TRBV29-1 NA TRBD1 TGCAGCGCAACCGGTACAGGGGGCTATGGCTACACCTTC CSATGTGGYGYTF
TRBJ1-1 TRBV13 NA NA TGTGCCAGCAGCTTAGTCTCTAGGGTCCCGGCTTTCTTT CASSLVSRVPAFF
TRBJ2-2 TRBV7-6 NA TRBD2 TGTGCCAGCAGCTTATATCGGCGCGCGGGAGTTTCCGGGGAGCTGTTTTTT CASSLYRRAGVSGELFF
TRBJ1-1 TRBV27 NA TRBD1 TGTGCCAGCAGTTTATTAGGGACAGGGAACACTGAAGCTTTCTTT CASSLLGTGNTEAFF
TRBJ2-3 TRBV21-1 NA NA TGTGCCAGCAGCAAAGTACAGGGGACAGATACGCAGTATTTT CASSKVQGTDTQYF
TRBJ2-1 TRBV7-6 NA TRBD2 TGTGCCAGCAGCTTAGCAACCTCGGCGGGGGGTAATGAGCAGTTCTTC CASSLATSAGGNEQFF
TRBJ2-1 TRBV7-9 NA TRBD2 TGTGCCAGCAGCTCAAGGACTAGCGGATACAATGAGCAGTTCTTC CASSSRTSGYNEQFF
TRBJ2-2 TRBV4-1 NA NA TGCGCCAGCAGCCAACGTGCCCCCGGAGGCCCGAACACCGGGGAGCTGTTTTTT CASSQRAPGGPNTGELFF
TRBJ2-1 TRBV9 NA NA TGTGCCAGCAGCGTAGGCGCGTACAATGAGCAGTTCTTC CASSVGAYNEQFF
TRBJ2-7 TRBV6-5 NA TRBD2 TGTGCCAGCAGTTACTCTGTCGGGAGGGTGGGCTACGAGCAGTACTTC CASSYSVGRVGYEQYF
TRBJ2-4 TRBV7-9 NA NA TGTGCCAGCAGCCGGGGAAACATTCAGTACTTC CASSRGNIQYF
TRBJ2-1 TRBV28 NA TRBD2 TGTGCCAGCAGTTTATATGGGCGACTAGCAGATGAGCAGTTCTTC CASSLYGRLADEQFF
TRBJ2-1 TRBV10-3 NA NA TGTGCCATCAGCCAGATCAGGAATGAGCAGTTCTTC CAISQIRNEQFF
TRBJ2-7 TRBV9 NA NA TGTGCCAGCAGCGTAGAAGGGCTCGAGCAGTACTTC CASSVEGLEQYF
TRBJ2-1 TRBV27 NA TRBD2 TGTGCCAGTGTGAGCGGGAGCGGGCATGAGCAGTTCTTC CASVSGSGHEQFF
TRBJ2-7 TRBV15 NA NA TGTGCCACCAGCATCGGGGGATCCTACGAGCAGTACTTC CATSIGGSYEQYF
TRBJ1-1 TRBV10-1 few NA TGCGCCAGCAGTCATGGGTTTAACACTGAAGCTTTCTTT CASSHGFNTEAFF
TRBJ2-2 TRBV5-8 NA TRBD2 TGTGCCAGCAGCCCCGGGCGGGAGGGCCGTGGCGGGGAGCTGTTTTTT CASSPGREGRGGELFF
TRBJ1-3 TRBV7-6 once NA TGTGCCAGCAGCTTAGGCGGGGGGCTCTCTGGAAACACCATATATTTT CASSLGGGLSGNTIYF
TRBJ1-1 TRBV27 NA NA TGTGCCAGCAGTTTAACGATTTACAGCGAAGCTTTCTTT CASSLTIYSEAFF
TRBJ1-1 TRBV4-1 NA NA TGCGCCAGCAGCCAAGATTGGGGGTCGATGAACACTGAAGCTTTCTTT CASSQDWGSMNTEAFF
TRBJ2-3 TRBV19 NA NA TGTGCCAGTAGTATAGCTCAGGGAGCCACAGATACGCAGTATTTT CASSIAQGATDTQYF
TRBJ2-5 TRBV27 once TRBD2 TGTGCCAGCAGCCGAGGACTAGCGGGAGATGTGGCGGAGGAGACCCAGTACTTC CASSRGLAGDVAEETQYF
TRBJ1-4 TRBV7-9 NA NA TGTGCCAGCAGCCCCCCGGGGGCCGGAGAAAAACTGTTTTTT CASSPPGAGEKLFF
TRBJ2-1 TRBV7-8 once NA TGTGCCAGCAGCCCAAAGACGGCGAGCTCCTACAATGAGCAGTTCTTC CASSPKTASSYNEQFF
TRBJ2-7 TRBV14 once TRBD2 TGTGCCAGCAGCCAAGTGACAGCGGGAGTAGACGAGCAGTACTTC CASSQVTAGVDEQYF
TRBJ1-2 TRBV9 NA TRBD1 TGTGCCAGCAGCGTAGACGGGACAGGGTTTTATGGCTACACCTTC CASSVDGTGFYGYTF
TRBJ2-7 TRBV19 NA TRBD1 TGTGCCAGTAGTCGGAGACAGGGGGGTTCCTACGAGCAGTACTTC CASSRRQGGSYEQYF
TRBJ1-2 TRBV7-2 NA NA TGTGCCAGCAGCTGGGTAGAGTTCTATGGCTACACCTTC CASSWVEFYGYTF
TRBJ2-5 TRBV29-1 NA NA TGCAGCGTTGTCGAGGGACGGAGACAAGAGACCCAGTACTTC CSVVEGRRQETQYF
TRBJ1-5 TRBV5-5 NA NA TGTGCCAGCAGCTTGGACAGTGATAGCAATCAGCCCCAGCATTTT CASSLDSDSNQPQHF
TRBJ2-7 TRBV4-3 NA NA TGCGCCAGCAGCCTGGGGACGGATGGCTACGAGCAGTACTTC CASSLGTDGYEQYF
TRBJ2-3 TRBV29-1 NA NA TGCAGCGCTAACAGGGTGTTAAGCACAGATACGCAGTATTTT CSANRVLSTDTQYF
TRBJ2-1 TRBV7-9 NA TRBD2 TGTGCCAGCAGCTTACAAAGGGCTAGCGGGAACTATGAGCAGTTCTTC CASSLQRASGNYEQFF
TRBJ2-2 TRBV12-5 NA NA TGTGCTAGTGGATCCGGATTCAACACCGGGGAGCTGTTTTTT CASGSGFNTGELFF
TRBJ1-4 TRBV28 NA NA TGTGCCATCAGAACGGGGCTTAATGAAAAACTGTTTTTT CAIRTGLNEKLFF
TRBJ2-1 TRBV27 NA TRBD2 TGTGCCAGCAGTCCCCTCGGGGGGGGATACTACAATGAGCAGTTCTTC CASSPLGGGYYNEQFF